What follows are 10 T cell receptor beta chains derived from one specimen sequenced in a study of blood T cell repertoires in COVID-19. The assay was immunoSEQ multiplex PCR, and TCRdb's table has in-frame clones only and misses some. This table has about 180,000 clones, 80% appearing once. Sequencing was carried out using peripheral blood. The receptors originated from a man in his 70s with active or convalescent COVID-19.

This clone occurred once. The chain uses TRBV7-2 and TRBJ1-1; D is unresolved. Between the trimmed V and J ends, which lost 3 bases and 9 bases, there was a span of 11 bases. The CDR3 loop spans 12 amino acids. Germline V lookup: CDR1 SGHTA, CDR2 FQGNSA. In DNA form, the CDR3 reads TGTGCCAGCAGCTTCAGTAGGGAGCAAGCTTTCTTT. Amino acids: CASSFSREQAFF. The whole variable domain, filled in from reference TRBV7-2 and TRBJ1-1, reads GAGVSQSPSNKVTEKGKDVELRCDPISGHTALYWYRQSLGQGLEFLIYFQGNSAPDKSGLPSDRFSAERTGGSVSTLTIQRTQQEDSAVYLCASSFSREQAFFGQGTRLTVV.

The J gene is TRBJ1-4, the V gene TRBV18, with TRBD1 identical over 8 bases. The germline V gene encodes CDR1 KGHSH and CDR2 LQKENI. The CDR3 covers 15 residues. Germline trimming cut 3 bases from V and 6 bases from J; bases unmatched to any gene: 6. CDR3 region: CASSPQTGEHEKLFF. CDR3 coding DNA: TGTGCCAGCTCACCCCAGACAGGGGAACATGAAAAACTGTTTTTT.

This clone was detected only a few times. Germline and junction disagree at one end, which may indicate a read error. This chain joins TRBV18 and TRBJ2-1; 9 nucleotides agree with TRBD2. The CDR3 is 19 amino acids. Germline V gene data show CDR1 as KGHSH and CDR2 as LQKENI. CDR3 DNA: TGTGCCAGCTCACCACGTCTTGCGGGAGGGATGCCCAGTACGAATGCGCAGTTCTTC. It yields the protein CASSPRLAGGMPSTNAQFF. Combining the CDR3 with reference TRBV18 and TRBJ2-1 gives the whole variable domain NAGVMQNPRHLVRRRGQEARLRCSPMKGHSHVYWYRQLPEEGLKFMVYLQKENIIDESGMPKERFSAEFPKEGPSILRIQQVVRGDSAAYFCASSPRLAGGMPSTNAQFFGPGTRLTVL.

This clone was detected only a few times. This chain's CDR3 is CATSTRLATYEQYF. CDR3 DNA sequence: TGTGCCACCAGTACCCGACTAGCTACCTACGAGCAGTACTTC. The V gene is TRBV15, the J gene TRBJ2-7; 7 bases fit TRBD2. Per the germline V gene, CDR1 is LNHNV and CDR2 is YYDKDF (reference sequence). With V trimmed by 6 bases and J by 2 bases, 7 bases remained unmatched. This CDR3 contains 14 residues.

This clone was seen a few times. The chain links TRBV30 to TRBJ2-7, with D possibly matching TRBD2 (5 bases). Trimming removed 0 bases at V and 6 bases at J, with 12 bases between. Per the germline V gene, CDR1 is GTSNPN and CDR2 is SVGIG (reference sequence). The CDR3 is 13 amino acids. The CDR3 is CAWSVRLAGEQYF. The CDR3 bases are TGTGCCTGGAGTGTTAGGCTAGCTGGCGAGCAGTACTTC. The full variable domain, with the rest looked up from reference TRBV30 and TRBJ2-7, is SQTIHQWPATLVQPVGSPLSLECTVEGTSNPNLYWYRQAAGRGLQLLFYSVGIGQISSEVPQNLSASRPQDRQFILSSKKLLLSDSGFYLCAWSVRLAGEQYFGPGTRLTVT.

The rearrangement joins TRBV4-1 to TRBJ1-4; a weak D match, TRBD1 (6 bases). CDR1 is MGHRA, CDR2 YSYEKL, per germline. This CDR3 has 16 amino acids. Trimming left V 0 bases short and J 8 bases short, with 16 bases between. CDR3 sequence (DNA): TGCGCCAGCAGCCAAGATCAAGGGACATTTTCGGAAAAACTGTTTTTT. Translating it yields CASSQDQGTFSEKLFF.

V usage is TRBV7-9 and J usage is TRBJ2-2, with D possibly matching TRBD2 (5 bases). Germline CDR1 is SEHNR and CDR2 is FQNEAQ (reference sequence). There are 13 residues in the CDR3. Trimming took off 3 bases at V and 6 bases at J, with 8 bases between the two ends. The CDR3 DNA reads TGTGCCAGCAGCTTTGGGGAGTCCGGGGAGCTGTTTTTT. It encodes CASSFGESGELFF.

The V call is TRBV30, the J call TRBJ2-1; no clear D gene. Trimming removed 3 bases at V and 2 bases at J, with 2 bases between. This CDR3 spans 11 amino acids. Germline CDR1 is GTSNPN and CDR2 is SVGIG (reference sequence). CDR3 bases: TGTGCCTGGAGCACCTACAATGAGCAGTTCTTC. Its translation is CAWSTYNEQFF. The full variable domain, rest sourced from reference TRBV30 and TRBJ2-1, is SQTIHQWPATLVQPVGSPLSLECTVEGTSNPNLYWYRQAAGRGLQLLFYSVGIGQISSEVPQNLSASRPQDRQFILSSKKLLLSDSGFYLCAWSTYNEQFFGPGTRLTVL.

The CDR3 here is CASSPGEYEQYF. The CDR3 nucleotides are TGTGCCAGCTCACCTGGGGAGTACGAGCAGTACTTC. The chain carries TRBV18 and TRBJ2-7, with D possibly being TRBD2 (5 bases). The CDR3 is 12 amino acids. Germline V gene lookup returns CDR1 KGHSH and CDR2 LQKENI. V lost 3 bases and J 4 bases, leaving 7 bases between the germline ends.

V gene TRBV7-9 combines with J gene TRBJ2-1; TRBD2 aligns across 7 bases. CDR3 size: 15 residues. Per the germline V gene, CDR1 is SEHNR and CDR2 is FQNEAQ (reference sequence). V shed 5 bases, J shed 6 bases, and the junction held 10 bases outside the gene matches. In DNA form, the CDR3 reads TGTGCCAGCAGCCTATCGGGGGAGGGCGGCAATGAGCAGTTCTTC. Translated: CASSLSGEGGNEQFF.